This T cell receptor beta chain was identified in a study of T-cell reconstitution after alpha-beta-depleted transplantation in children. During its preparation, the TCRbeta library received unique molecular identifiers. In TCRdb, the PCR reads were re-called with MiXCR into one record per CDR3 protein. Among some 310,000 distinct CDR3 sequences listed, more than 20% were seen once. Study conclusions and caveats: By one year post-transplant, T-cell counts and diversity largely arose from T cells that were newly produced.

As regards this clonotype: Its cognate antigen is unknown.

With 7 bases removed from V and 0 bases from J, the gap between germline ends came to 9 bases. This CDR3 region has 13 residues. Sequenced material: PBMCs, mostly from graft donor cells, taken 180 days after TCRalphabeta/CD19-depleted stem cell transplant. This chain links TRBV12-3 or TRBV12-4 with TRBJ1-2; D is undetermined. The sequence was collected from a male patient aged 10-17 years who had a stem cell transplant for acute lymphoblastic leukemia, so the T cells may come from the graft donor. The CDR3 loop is CASTDHANYGYTF. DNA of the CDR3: TGTGCCAGCACAGACCACGCTAACTATGGCTACACCTTC.